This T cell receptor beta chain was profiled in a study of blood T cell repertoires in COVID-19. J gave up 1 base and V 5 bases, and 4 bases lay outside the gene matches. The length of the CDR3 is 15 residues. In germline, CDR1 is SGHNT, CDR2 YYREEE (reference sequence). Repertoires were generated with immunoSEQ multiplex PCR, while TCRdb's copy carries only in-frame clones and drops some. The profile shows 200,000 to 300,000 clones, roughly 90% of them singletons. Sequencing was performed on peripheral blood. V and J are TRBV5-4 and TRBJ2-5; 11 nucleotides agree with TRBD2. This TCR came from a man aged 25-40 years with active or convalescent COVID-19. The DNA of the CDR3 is TGTGCCAGCAGGGGCCTAGCGGGGGGCCAAGAGACCCAGTACTTC. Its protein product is CASRGLAGGQETQYF.